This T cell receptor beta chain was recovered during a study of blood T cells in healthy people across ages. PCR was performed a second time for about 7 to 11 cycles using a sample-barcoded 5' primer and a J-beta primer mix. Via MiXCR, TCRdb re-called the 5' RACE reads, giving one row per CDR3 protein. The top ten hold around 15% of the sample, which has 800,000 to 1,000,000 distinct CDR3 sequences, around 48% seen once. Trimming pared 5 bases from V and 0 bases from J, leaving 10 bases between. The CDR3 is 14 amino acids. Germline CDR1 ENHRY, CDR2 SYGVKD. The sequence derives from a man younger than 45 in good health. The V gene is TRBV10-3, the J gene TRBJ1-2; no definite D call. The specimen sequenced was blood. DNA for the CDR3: TGTGCCATCAGTCAGGACGGAACTAACTATGGCTACACCTTC. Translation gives CAISQDGTNYGYTF.